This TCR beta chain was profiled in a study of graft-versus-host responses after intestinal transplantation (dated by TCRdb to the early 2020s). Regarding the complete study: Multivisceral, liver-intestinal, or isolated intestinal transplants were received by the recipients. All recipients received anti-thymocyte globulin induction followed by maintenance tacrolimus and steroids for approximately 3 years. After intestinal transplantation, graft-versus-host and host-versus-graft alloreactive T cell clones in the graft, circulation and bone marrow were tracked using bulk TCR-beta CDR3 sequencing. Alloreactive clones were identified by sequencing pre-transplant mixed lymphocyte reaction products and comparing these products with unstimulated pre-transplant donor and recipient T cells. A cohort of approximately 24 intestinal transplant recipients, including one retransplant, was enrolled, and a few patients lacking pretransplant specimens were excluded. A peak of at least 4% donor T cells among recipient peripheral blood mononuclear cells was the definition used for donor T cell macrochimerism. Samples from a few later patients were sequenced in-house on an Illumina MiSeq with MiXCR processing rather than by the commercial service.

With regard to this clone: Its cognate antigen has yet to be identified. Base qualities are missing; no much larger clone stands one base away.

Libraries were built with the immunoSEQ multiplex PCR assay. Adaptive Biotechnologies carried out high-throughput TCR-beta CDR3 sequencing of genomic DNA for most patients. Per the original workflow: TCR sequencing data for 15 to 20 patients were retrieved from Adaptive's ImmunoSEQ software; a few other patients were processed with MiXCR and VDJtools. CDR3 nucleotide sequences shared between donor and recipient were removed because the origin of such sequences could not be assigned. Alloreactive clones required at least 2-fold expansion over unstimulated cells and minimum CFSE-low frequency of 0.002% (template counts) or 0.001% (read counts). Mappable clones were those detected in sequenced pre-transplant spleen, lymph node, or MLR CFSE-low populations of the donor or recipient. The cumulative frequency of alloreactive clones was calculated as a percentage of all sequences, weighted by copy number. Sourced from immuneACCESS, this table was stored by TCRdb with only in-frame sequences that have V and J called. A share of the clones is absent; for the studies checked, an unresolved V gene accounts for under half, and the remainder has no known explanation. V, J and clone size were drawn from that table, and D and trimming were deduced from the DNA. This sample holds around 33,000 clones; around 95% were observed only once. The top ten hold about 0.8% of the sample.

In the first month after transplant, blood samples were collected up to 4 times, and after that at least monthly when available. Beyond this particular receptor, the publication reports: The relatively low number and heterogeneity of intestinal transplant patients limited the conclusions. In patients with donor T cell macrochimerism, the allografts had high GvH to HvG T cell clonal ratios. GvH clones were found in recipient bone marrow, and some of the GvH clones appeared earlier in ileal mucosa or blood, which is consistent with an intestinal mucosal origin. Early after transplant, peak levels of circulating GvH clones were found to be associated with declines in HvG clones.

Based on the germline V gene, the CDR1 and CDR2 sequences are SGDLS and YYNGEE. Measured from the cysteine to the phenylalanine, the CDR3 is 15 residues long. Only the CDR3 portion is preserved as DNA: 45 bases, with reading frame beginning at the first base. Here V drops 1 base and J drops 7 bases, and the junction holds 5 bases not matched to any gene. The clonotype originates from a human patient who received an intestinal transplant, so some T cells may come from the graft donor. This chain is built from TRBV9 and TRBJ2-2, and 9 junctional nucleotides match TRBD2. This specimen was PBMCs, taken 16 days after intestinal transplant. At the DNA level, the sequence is TGTGCCAGCAGCGTAAAAGCGGGAGGAGGCGGGGAGCTGTTTTTT. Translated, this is CASSVKAGGGGELFF.